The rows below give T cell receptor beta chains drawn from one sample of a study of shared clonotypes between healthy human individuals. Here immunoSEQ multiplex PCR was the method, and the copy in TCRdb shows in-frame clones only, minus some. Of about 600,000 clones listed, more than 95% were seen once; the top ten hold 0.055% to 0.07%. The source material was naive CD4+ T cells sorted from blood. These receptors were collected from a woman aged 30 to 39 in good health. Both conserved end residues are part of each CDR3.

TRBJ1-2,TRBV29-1,CSVEETTGVGYTF
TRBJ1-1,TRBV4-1,CASRPVIRGGEDTEAFF
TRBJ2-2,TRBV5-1,CASSLGYGELFF
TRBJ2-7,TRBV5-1,CASSLFGGQQYF
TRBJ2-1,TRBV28,CASSPLSAGYNEQFF
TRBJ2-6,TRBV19,CASTMGRSGANVLTF
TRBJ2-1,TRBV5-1,CASSSVASGQYNEQFF
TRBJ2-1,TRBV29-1,CSSAAGQVSSYNEQFF
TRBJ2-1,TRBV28,CASRFRNEQFF
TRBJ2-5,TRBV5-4,CASSLGSRETQYF
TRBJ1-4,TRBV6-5,CASNDGGATNEKLFF
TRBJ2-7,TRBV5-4,CASKTGGWSSYEQYF
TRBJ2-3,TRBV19,CASAGPTDTQYF
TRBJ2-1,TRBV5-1,CASSLESSGRTRLINEQFF
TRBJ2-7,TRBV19,CASSEVAGAHEQYF
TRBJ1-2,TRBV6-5,CASSCLCRKTYGYTF
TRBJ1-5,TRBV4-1,CASSQDRVGGAHQPQHF
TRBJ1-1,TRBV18,CASSQTEGMNTEAFF
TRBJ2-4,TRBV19,CATAGTGGGNIQYF
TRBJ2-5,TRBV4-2,CASSQNPGQGQETQYF
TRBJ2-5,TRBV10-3,CATAPRGAGGDQETQYF
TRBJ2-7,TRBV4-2,CASSQEGAGDPYEQYF
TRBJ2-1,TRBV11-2,CASSSRTSGMNEQFF